Many counts were recorded for the clone carrying this T cell receptor beta chain. The data are from a study of neurological immune-mediated disorders. MiXCR, run by TCRdb on the 5' RACE reads, gives a single entry per CDR3 protein. Among 75,000 to 90,000 distinct CDR3 sequences listed, around a tenth were seen once. The ends were cut back, 9 bases at V and 1 base at J, with 10 bases in the middle. This CDR3 region has 12 residues. Germline CDR1 and CDR2: MDHEN and SYDVKM. The chain uses TRBV28 and TRBJ2-7, with D unclear. This TCR was sampled from a man aged 35-49 years in good health. The sequenced sample consisted of PBMCs. In DNA form, the CDR3 reads TGTGCCAGTGCTCTAGAATCCTACGAGCAGTACTTC. Translating gives CASALESYEQYF.